This T cell receptor (beta chain) stems from a study of cytomegalovirus exposure and HLA in healthy donors (dated by TCRdb to the late 2010s). Some background on the complete study: An earlier analysis of roughly 500 of the donors reported 250 to 350 Gb of sequence data and around 110 million unique TCR beta sequences from about 179 million T cells. An early release that covered about 600 HLA-typed donors contained 250 to 350 gigabases of sequencing data and some 87 million unique TCR sequences. Of the roughly 400 genotyped donors, less than 85% were placed in the genetic ancestry cluster associated with self-reported Caucasian donors. The aim of the study was to test whether cataloging public T cell receptors could identify signatures of past pathogen exposure. The study profiled the T cell repertoires of fewer than 850 subjects by immunosequencing and related them to cytomegalovirus serostatus. In addition to the first cohort of approximately 650 subjects, a separate validation cohort of 120 different subjects was used. The study combined high-throughput TCR immunosequencing, statistical association of individual TCRs with disease status, and machine learning to predict cytomegalovirus infection status. A later analysis re-examined previously published TCR beta repertoires from 600 to 700 donors and added high-resolution HLA genotyping to investigate patterns of TCR occurrence. Rather than drawing on any new phenotypic data, the later analysis identified candidate immune exposures from TCR beta sequences and the way those sequences occurred across donors. An earlier analysis of 500 to 750 of the donors applied high-throughput TCR beta sequencing to assess whether each TCR beta V gene segment acted as functional or pseudogenic. Donor age, sex, ethnicity and CMV serostatus were compiled together with the repertoire data. A later genetic analysis used genome-wide SNP genotypes for about three fifths of the roughly 700 donors, treating that subset as a discovery cohort. Every discovery cohort repertoire had been produced on one sequencing platform. Class I and class II HLA loci were covered by the typing at four-digit resolution. The number of typed donors differed by locus: about 620-640 for A, B, C, DRB1 and DQB1; approximately 520 for DQA1; 606 for DPA1; and roughly 470 for DPB1. Because of strong linkage in the cohort, roughly five DR-DQ haplotypes were treated as single units for association and clustering. Across 398 genotyped donors of the cohort, an average of about 250,000 unique TCR beta nucleotide sequences per donor were sequenced, and roughly 17% of those sequences were non-productive. Overall study results and their limits: According to the authors, the approach could potentially be generalized to other disease states and immunological phenotypes. Broadly in line with IMGT annotations, most TCR beta V segments showed up in productive rearrangements about 90% or about 30% of the time in an earlier analysis of around 550 of the donors. In a later analysis, TCR association rates were found to vary across HLA loci, with the most associated TCRs seen for DRB1 alleles and the fewest for HLA-C alleles. For the cohort, immune exposure information was limited to CMV serostatus. Sequencing depth was assumed to be roughly uniform across donors in the presence/absence analyses, though that assumption may not hold. This cohort had only TCR beta chains sequenced, and the lack of alpha or paired-chain data limited which features could be detected. The earlier analysis of a few hundred of the donors excluded roughly 17 rarely observed V segments, including chromosome 9 orphons, because counts were too low. Correlated functional status among segregating V segments might be attributable to linkage disequilibrium, but an unknown experimental factor could not be ruled out. The study gave a list of 150 to 200 TCR beta chains associated with cytomegalovirus. Because HLA typing was unavailable for some donors at each locus, only the typed subset was used in association tests. In a later analysis, HLA-associated TCR beta chains were found to be more clonally expanded and to have lower generation probabilities than equally common non-associated chains. A later genetic analysis associated a missense DCLRE1C variant with V-gene and J-gene trimming of TCR beta chains, and an independent cohort replicated the association. The classifier was reported to diagnose cytomegalovirus status with high specificity and sensitivity in both the original cohort and the validation cohort. A group of highly shared sequence variants was considered likely to be a technical artifact of the sequencing pipeline. A few of the identified cytomegalovirus-associated TCR beta chains were confirmed in vitro to be specific for cytomegalovirus antigens. Strong co-occurrence of HLA alleles, especially DR and DQ, made assigning TCR associations to individual alleles difficult. In a later analysis, several top co-occurrence clusters were reported to appear linked to parvovirus B19, influenza, CMV and Epstein-Barr virus. A later analysis found that most CMV-associated TCR beta chains appeared HLA-restricted, with HLA associations seemingly driven largely by CMV exposure. Across donors, most TCR sequences were observed very rarely, whereas some public TCRs were present in many individuals. In a later analysis, around 15,000 TCR beta sequences were associated with specific HLA alleles at a false discovery rate of 0.05. The 87-base-pair reads could not distinguish some IMGT-functional V segments, including TRBV6-2 and TRBV6-3, so those segments were excluded. A further reported finding was that TCR beta sequences accurately predicted the HLA-A and HLA-B alleles for most subjects in the first cohort. A later genetic analysis reported fewer N-insertions in productive TCRs among donors in an Asian-associated ancestry cluster than the approximately 700-donor mean.

For this clone: Which antigen it targets is not known. It has no much larger one-base neighbor in the sample; base qualities were not kept.

The germline V gene provides CDR1 SGHVS and CDR2 FQNEAQ. Deletion took 3 bases off V and 3 bases off J, with a span of 6 bases between the germline ends. The CDR3 runs 12 residues from the cysteine to the phenylalanine. Only the CDR3 region is kept as DNA, spanning 36 bases read in frame from base 1. The cohort comprised 550 to 700 healthy bone marrow donors. At the time of sampling, all cohort members were nominally healthy, though unrecorded immune exposures were likely present. The donor was CMV seropositive and was included in the group of 289 seropositive cohort members. Every donor gave a peripheral blood sample, and the peripheral blood mononuclear cells from that sample were used for TCR beta sequencing. The Qiagen DNeasy Blood Extraction Kit was used to extract genomic DNA from the blood cell samples. The library came from the immunoSEQ multiplex PCR assay. The multiplex PCR relied on a mix of 60 forward primers for TCR Vbeta segments and 13 reverse primers for TCR Jbeta segments. A multiplex PCR assay on genomic DNA amplified the CDR3 region of rearranged TCR beta genes. Amplified TCR beta libraries were sequenced as 87-base-pair reads on the Illumina HiSeq System. As for the authors' bioinformatics: A later analysis tallied 75 million to 95 million unique TCR beta chains across the 700 or so repertoires, and about 10 million of those chains were shared by two or more donors. Raw reads were error-corrected and collapsed into unique sequences by a nearest-neighbor algorithm in which closely related sequences were merged to remove PCR and sequencing errors. V, D and J gene segments were assigned by aligning CDR3 sequences to IMGT reference sequences. For a sequence to be retained, at least a six-nucleotide match to both a V gene segment and a J gene segment was required. Rearrangements were classified as productive when the CDR3 lacked stop codons and remained in frame with V and J, and all other rearrangements were classified as non-productive. CDR3 was defined by IMGT convention, running from the second conserved V-encoded cysteine to the conserved J-encoded phenylalanine. Sequences without an unambiguous match to a single V gene segment were excluded from the earlier analysis of about 640 of the donors. In an earlier analysis of several hundred of the donors, V segments were called functional above 56.7% productive rearrangements and were called segregating when the between-donor standard deviation exceeded 5%. A statistical classification framework was developed to diagnose cytomegalovirus status using the catalog of TCR beta chain sequences. V and J gene assignment, in a later analysis, came from comparing TCR nucleotide sequences with IMGT/GENE-DB human TR gene sequences. The TCRdist pipeline was used in a later analysis to assign CDR3 sequences and most-parsimonious VDJ recombination scenarios. In a later analysis, each TCR beta chain was defined by its CDR3 amino acid sequence together with its V-gene family, and reads without a unique V-gene family were excluded. As a way to deal with suspected cross-contamination and a sequencing artifact, a later analysis dropped 500 to 700 nucleotide sequences that were highly shared and had low generation probability. For each public chain, a later analysis derived a clonal expansion index from normalized ranks of inferred template counts within each repertoire. A later analysis computed generation probabilities with a VDJ recombination model fitted to out-of-frame rearrangements, and checked the results against IGoR. In a later analysis, hypergeometric tests were used to score TCR-TCR, TCR-HLA and TCR-CMV co-occurrence, with a repertoire-size bias correction applied to TCR pairs. To estimate false discovery rates, a later analysis permuted the HLA or CMV assignments 20 times. In a later analysis, co-occurring TCRs were grouped using DBSCAN, and TCRdist sequence similarity was added for clustering within HLA-allele-positive subsets. For co-occurrence clustering, repertoires with fewer than 30,000 or more than 120,000 public chains were excluded, along with roughly 5 repertoires with anomalous nucleotide sharing. As stored in TCRdb, this immuneACCESS dataset retains in-frame rearrangements with V and J assigned. A fraction of the clones does not appear; measured against another copy, unresolved V genes explain less than half of the discrepancy, and the remainder lacks a known reason. That table is the source of V, J and clone size, and D and trimming were worked out from the DNA. The sample has under 200,000 clones on record, about three quarters of them singletons. The ten largest account for 2% to 3% of the sample.

The sample consisted of PBMCs. The TCR comes from a woman in her thirties or forties in good health and CMV-seropositive. The chain couples TRBV7-8 to TRBJ2-7; perhaps TRBD2 is the D gene, with 6 bases matching. The CDR3 region has the sequence CASSLDYYEQYF. The nucleotide sequence reads as follows: TGTGCCAGCAGCTTGGACTACTACGAGCAGTACTTC.